This TCR beta chain appears in the sequencing data of a study of blood T cells in healthy people across ages. Study observations and caveats: Long-lived donors had more naive CD4+ cells and higher diversity than aged donors.

The CDR3 runs to 13 residues. Per germline, CDR1 SNHLY and CDR2 FYNNEI. The use of a sample-barcoded 5' primer and a J-beta primer mix characterized a second PCR of roughly 6 to 11 cycles. TCRdb itself ran the 5' RACE reads through MiXCR, one entry per CDR3 protein. This table has about 510,000 distinct CDR3 sequences, about a quarter appearing once. This clonotype was observed a handful of times. Its target is not known. Compared with germline, one end of the junction differs, possibly owing to a read error. This same sample was also taken into another study, of T cells of mothers and their children. That report notes: Related mother-child pairs showed slightly, non-significantly higher overlap than unrelated pairs.

The sequence was collected from a boy between 2 and 10 years old in good health. The specimen sequenced was blood. V usage is TRBV2 and J usage is TRBJ1-2; 8 nucleotides agree with TRBD1. CDR3 in amino acids: CASSAEGQGVLPF. The CDR3 nucleotides read TGTGCCAGCAGTGCCGAAGGACAGGGTGTTCTTCCCTTC.